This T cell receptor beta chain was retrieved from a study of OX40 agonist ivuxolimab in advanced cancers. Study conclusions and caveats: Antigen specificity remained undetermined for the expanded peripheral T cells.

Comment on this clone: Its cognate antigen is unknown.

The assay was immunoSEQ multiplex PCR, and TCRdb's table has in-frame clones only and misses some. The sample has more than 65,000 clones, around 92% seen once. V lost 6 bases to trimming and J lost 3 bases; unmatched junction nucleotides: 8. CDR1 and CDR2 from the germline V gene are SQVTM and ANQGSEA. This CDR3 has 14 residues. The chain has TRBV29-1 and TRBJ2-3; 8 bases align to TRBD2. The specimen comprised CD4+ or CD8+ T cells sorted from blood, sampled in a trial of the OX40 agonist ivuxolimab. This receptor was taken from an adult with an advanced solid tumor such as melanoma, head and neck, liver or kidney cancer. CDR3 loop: CSVPWRGATDTQYF. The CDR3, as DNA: TGCAGCGTCCCCTGGCGGGGGGCGACAGATACGCAGTATTTT.